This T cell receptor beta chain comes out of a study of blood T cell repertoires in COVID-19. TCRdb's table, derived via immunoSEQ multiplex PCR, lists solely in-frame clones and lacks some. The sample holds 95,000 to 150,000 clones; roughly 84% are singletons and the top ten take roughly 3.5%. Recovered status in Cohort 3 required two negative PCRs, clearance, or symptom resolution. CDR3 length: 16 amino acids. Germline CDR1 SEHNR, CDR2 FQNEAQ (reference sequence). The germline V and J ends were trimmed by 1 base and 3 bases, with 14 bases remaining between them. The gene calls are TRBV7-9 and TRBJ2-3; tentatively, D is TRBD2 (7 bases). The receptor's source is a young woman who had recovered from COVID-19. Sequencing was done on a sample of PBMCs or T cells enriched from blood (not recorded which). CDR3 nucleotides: TGTGCCAGCAGCTTAGTTCCGGGGGGCCGTACAGATACGCAGTATTTT. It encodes CASSLVPGGRTDTQYF.